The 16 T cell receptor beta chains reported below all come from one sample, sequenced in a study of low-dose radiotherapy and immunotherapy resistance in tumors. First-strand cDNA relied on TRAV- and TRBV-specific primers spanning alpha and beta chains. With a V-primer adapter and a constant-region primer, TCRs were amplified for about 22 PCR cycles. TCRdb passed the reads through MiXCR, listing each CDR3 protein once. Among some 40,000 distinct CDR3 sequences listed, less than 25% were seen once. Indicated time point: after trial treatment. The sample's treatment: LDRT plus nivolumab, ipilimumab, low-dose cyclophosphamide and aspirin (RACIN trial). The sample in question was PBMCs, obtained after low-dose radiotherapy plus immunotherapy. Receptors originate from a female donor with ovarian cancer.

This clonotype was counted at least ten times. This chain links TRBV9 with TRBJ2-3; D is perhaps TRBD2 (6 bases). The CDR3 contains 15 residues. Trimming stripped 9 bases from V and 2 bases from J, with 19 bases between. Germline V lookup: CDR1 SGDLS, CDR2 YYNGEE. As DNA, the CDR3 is TGTGCCACCTCCCCGGCTAGCGAGTACACAGATACGCAGTATTTT. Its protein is CATSPASEYTDTQYF. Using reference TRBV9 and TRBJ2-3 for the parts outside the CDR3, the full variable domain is DSGVTQTPKHLITATGQRVTLRCSPRSGDLSVYWYQQSLDQGLQFLIQYYNGEERAKGNILERFSAQQFPDLHSELNLSSLELGDSALYFCATSPASEYTDTQYFGPGTRLTVL.

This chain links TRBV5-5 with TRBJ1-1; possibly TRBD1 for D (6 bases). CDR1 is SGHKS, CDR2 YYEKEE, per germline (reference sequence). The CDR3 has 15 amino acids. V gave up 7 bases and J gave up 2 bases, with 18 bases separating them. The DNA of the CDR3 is TGTGCCAGCGAAACAGGGCCTGGGGGAAACACTGAAGCTTTCTTT. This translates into CASETGPGGNTEAFF.

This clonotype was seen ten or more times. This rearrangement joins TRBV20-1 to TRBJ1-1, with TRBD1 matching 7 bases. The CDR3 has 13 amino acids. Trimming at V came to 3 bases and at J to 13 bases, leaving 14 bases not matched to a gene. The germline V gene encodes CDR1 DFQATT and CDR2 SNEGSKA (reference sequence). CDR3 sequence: CSASLGTATLGFF. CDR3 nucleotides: TGCAGTGCTAGTTTAGGGACAGCCACTCTTGGTTTCTTT.

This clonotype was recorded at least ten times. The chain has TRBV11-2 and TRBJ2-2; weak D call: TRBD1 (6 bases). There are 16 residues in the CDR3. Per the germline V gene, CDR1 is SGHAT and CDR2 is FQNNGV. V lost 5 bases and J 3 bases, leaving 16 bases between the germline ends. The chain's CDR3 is CASSHFRGKDTGELFF. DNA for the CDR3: TGTGCCAGCAGCCACTTCAGGGGAAAAGACACCGGGGAGCTGTTTTTT.

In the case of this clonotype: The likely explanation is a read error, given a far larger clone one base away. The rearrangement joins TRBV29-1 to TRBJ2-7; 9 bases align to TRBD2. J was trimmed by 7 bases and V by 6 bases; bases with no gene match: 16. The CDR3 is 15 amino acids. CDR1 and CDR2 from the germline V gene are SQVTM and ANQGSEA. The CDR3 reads CSVTRLAGGPDEQYF. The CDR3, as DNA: TGCAGCGTGACCCGACTGGCGGGAGGGCCTGATGAGCAGTACTTC.

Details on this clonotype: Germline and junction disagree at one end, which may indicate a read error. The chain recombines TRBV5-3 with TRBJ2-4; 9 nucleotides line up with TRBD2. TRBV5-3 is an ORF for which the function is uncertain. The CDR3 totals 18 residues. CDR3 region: CASSSLHSGRPEKNIQYF. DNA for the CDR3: TGTGCCAGCAGCTCCCTCCATAGCGGGAGACCCGAAAAAAACATTCAGTACTTC.

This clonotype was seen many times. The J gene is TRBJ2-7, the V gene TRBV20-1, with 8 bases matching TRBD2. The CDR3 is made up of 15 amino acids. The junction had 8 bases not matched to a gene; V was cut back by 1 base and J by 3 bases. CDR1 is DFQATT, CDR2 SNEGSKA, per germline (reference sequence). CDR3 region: CSARATGGLYYEQYF. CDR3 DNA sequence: TGCAGTGCTAGAGCCACGGGAGGGTTGTACTACGAGCAGTACTTC.

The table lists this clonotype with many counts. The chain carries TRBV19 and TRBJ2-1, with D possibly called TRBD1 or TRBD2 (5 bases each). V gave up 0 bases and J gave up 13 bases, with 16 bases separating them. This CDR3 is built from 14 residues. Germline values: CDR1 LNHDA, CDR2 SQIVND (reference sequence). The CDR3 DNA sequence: TGTGCCAGTAGTATAGACCCGAATCGGGACCTACAGTTCTTC. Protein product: CASSIDPNRDLQFF.

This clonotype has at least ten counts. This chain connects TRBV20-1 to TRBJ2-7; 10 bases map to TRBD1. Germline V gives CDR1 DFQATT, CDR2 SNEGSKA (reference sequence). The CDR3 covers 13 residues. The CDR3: CRVDRGALYEQYF. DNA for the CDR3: TGCAGGGTGGACAGGGGGGCATTATACGAGCAGTACTTC.

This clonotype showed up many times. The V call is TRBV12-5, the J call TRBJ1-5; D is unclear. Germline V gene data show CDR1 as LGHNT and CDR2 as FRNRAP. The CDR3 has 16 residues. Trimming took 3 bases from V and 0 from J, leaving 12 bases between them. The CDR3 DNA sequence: TGTGCTAGTGGTTTAGGCAGGCGCAATAGCAATCAGCCCCAGCATTTT. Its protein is CASGLGRRNSNQPQHF. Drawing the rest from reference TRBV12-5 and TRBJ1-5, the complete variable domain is DARVTQTPRHKVTEMGQEVTMRCQPILGHNTVFWYRQTMMQGLELLAYFRNRAPLDDSGMPKDRFSAEMPDATLATLKIQPSEPRDSAVYFCASGLGRRNSNQPQHFGDGTRLSIL.

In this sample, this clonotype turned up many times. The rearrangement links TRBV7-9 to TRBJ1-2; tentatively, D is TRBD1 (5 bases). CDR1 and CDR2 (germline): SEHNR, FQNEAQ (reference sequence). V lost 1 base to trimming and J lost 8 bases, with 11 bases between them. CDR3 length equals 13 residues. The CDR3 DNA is TGTGCCAGCAGCTTAGTAGGGGTACGCGGCTACACCTTC. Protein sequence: CASSLVGVRGYTF.

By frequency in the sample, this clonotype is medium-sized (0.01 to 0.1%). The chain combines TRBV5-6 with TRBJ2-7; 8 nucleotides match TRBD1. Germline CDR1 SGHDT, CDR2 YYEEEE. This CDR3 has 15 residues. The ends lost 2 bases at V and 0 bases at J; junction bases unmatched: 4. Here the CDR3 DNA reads TGTGCCAGCAGCTTATACGGACAGGGCTCCTACGAGCAGTACTTC. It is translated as CASSLYGQGSYEQYF.

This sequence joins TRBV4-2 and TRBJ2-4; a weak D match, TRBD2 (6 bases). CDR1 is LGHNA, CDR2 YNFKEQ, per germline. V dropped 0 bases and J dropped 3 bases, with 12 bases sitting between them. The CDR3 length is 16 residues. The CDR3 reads CASSQDGSGVKNIQYF. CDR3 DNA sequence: TGTGCCAGCAGCCAAGATGGATCGGGGGTCAAAAACATTCAGTACTTC.

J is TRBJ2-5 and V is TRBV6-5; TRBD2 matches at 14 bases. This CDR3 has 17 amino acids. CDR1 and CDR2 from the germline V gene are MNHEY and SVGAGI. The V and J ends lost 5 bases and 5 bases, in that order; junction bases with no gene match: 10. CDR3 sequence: CASSEVGLAGAGETQYF. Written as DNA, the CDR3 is TGTGCCAGCAGTGAAGTGGGACTAGCGGGAGCGGGTGAGACCCAGTACTTC.

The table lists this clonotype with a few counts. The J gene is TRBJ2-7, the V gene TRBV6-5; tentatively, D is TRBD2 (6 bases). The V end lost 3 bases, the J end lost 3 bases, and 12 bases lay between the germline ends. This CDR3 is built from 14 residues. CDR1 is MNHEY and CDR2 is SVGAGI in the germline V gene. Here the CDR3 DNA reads TGTGCCAGCAGTTATCTGAGAGCGGGCTACGAGCAGTACTTC. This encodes CASSYLRAGYEQYF.

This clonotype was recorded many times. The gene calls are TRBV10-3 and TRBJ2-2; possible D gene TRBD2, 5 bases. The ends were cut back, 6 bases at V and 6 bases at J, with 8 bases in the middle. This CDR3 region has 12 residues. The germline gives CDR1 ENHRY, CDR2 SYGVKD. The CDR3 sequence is CAIRKEAGELFF. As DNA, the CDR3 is TGTGCCATCAGGAAGGAGGCCGGGGAGCTGTTTTTT.